The T cell receptor (beta chain) under discussion was sequenced for a study of blood T cell repertoires in COVID-19. On the study more broadly: From the United States, Italy and Spain came samples of acute and convalescent COVID-19. From T cells, B-cell-depleted T cells, or PBMCs came the material, which was cDNA or gDNA.

Germline CDR1 and CDR2: MNHEY and SVGAGI. The CDR3 has 12 residues. Deletions cut 4 bases from V and 14 bases from J, with 12 bases between. As handled by the study authors: Cell counts per sample came from amplifying reference gene primers. Using immunoSEQ multiplex PCR, the repertoire was profiled, and TCRdb retains in-frame clones only, with some absent. V and J calls and clone size come straight from that table; D and trimming were deduced from the DNA. The sample records about 250,000 clones, 80% to 90% being singletons. This sequence was found in a woman aged 25 to 39 with active or convalescent COVID-19. This chain links TRBV6-5 with TRBJ1-6; perhaps TRBD1 as D (5 bases). Sample: peripheral blood. CDR3 coding DNA: TGTGCCAGCAGTTCCCGGGGACTATCCCTCCACTTT. Encoded protein: CASSSRGLSLHF.